This T cell receptor (beta chain) was sequenced during a study of shared clonotypes between healthy human individuals. From germline, CDR1 is LNHDA and CDR2 SQIVND (reference sequence). Unmatched junction bases numbered 10, after V lost 6 bases and J lost 4 bases. The CDR3 consists of 16 residues. Clones were read by immunoSEQ multiplex PCR, and TCRdb kept only the in-frame ones, dropping some. The sample holds roughly 2,500,000 clones; more than 85% are singletons and the top ten take around 0.4%. The source of this sequence is a man in his late teens or twenties in good health. Some clones in this sample may be carry-over from other donors' samples. The rearrangement links TRBV19 to TRBJ2-5, with 11 bases aligning to TRBD2. The sample comprised naive CD4+ T cells from PBMCs. Subset described: CD45RA+ positively selected. The CDR3: CASSLGLAGARETQYF. The CDR3 coding sequence is TGTGCCAGTAGCCTTGGACTAGCGGGTGCACGAGAGACCCAGTACTTC.